The 7 T cell receptor beta chains reported below all come from one sample, sequenced in a study of a mutant IDH1 vaccine in newly diagnosed glioma. Assay: immunoSEQ multiplex PCR; the TCRdb copy retains only in-frame clones and omits some. The repertoire consists of more than 50,000 clones, with 86% occurring once and the leading ten covering over 2.5%. The time point was: baseline, week 1 (first vaccination visit). Sample treatment: pre-vaccination baseline after standard-of-care therapy. The sample was PBMCs, taken from a glioma patient treated with radiotherapy, temozolomide or both. The receptors shown here come from a man aged 25 to 40 with glioma.

This clone has only one observation. The rearrangement joins TRBV7-9 to TRBJ1-4; D not resolved. The germline CDR1 and CDR2 sequences are SEHNR and FQNEAQ (reference sequence). This CDR3 region has 16 residues. V was shortened by 2 bases and J by 2 bases, with 12 bases between the two germline ends. As DNA, the CDR3 is TGTGCCAGCAGCTTACTGCGCGCGGGCACTAATGAAAAACTGTTTTTT. Translating it yields CASSLLRAGTNEKLFF. Full variable domain (rest looked up from reference TRBV7-9 and TRBJ1-4): DTGVSQNPRHKITKRGQNVTFRCDPISEHNRLYWYRQTLGQGPEFLTYFQNEAQLEKSRLLSDRFSAERPKGSFSTLEIQRTEQGDSAMYLCASSLLRAGTNEKLFFGSGTQLSVL.

The chain joins TRBV27 to TRBJ1-4; 9 nucleotides match TRBD1. J gave up 0 bases and V 5 bases, and 10 bases lay outside the gene matches. The germline CDR1 and CDR2 sequences are MNHEY and SMNVEV (reference sequence). This CDR3 is built from 18 residues. CDR3 in amino acids: CASSLWSDRGSTNEKLFF. CDR3 nucleotides: TGTGCCAGCAGTCTCTGGTCGGACAGGGGTTCAACTAATGAAAAACTGTTTTTT.

V and J are TRBV6-5 and TRBJ1-5; D is unresolved. The CDR3 is 15 residues long. Germline assignment: CDR1 MNHEY and CDR2 SVGAGI. Deletions cut 6 bases from V and 6 bases from J, with 18 bases between. In DNA form, the CDR3 reads TGTGCCAGCAGCCCCCAAGGAAGGGTTGGTCAGCCCCAGCATTTT. Residues: CASSPQGRVGQPQHF.

This rearrangement joins TRBV7-9 to TRBJ1-6; maybe TRBD1 (5 bases). The CDR3 is made up of 15 amino acids. Germline V CDR1 and CDR2: SEHNR, FQNEAQ (reference sequence). The V end lost 5 bases, the J end lost 8 bases, and 16 bases lay between the germline ends. The CDR3 loop reads CASSLRRTFDSPLHF. The CDR3 DNA sequence: TGTGCCAGCAGCCTACGTCGGACATTTGATTCACCCCTCCACTTT.

The chain employs TRBV5-5 and TRBJ1-2; D is possibly TRBD1 (5 bases). The CDR3 totals 15 residues. V lost 4 bases and J 1 base, leaving 14 bases between the germline ends. The germline gives CDR1 SGHKS, CDR2 YYEKEE (reference sequence). The CDR3 region has the DNA TGTGCCAGCAGCCCCCCCCGGGGGATTAACTATGGCTACACCTTC. Translating it yields CASSPPRGINYGYTF.

The rearrangement links TRBV7-8 to TRBJ1-1; TRBD1 is a possible D gene (5 bases). The CDR3 is made up of 16 amino acids. V lost 5 bases and J lost 0, with 16 bases in between. Germline values: CDR1 SGHVS, CDR2 FQNEAQ. The CDR3 bases are TGTGCCAGCAGCCCCCGGAGGGGTCTACTGAACACTGAAGCTTTCTTT. Its protein product is CASSPRRGLLNTEAFF.

This clone was recorded a few times. V is TRBV5-4 and J is TRBJ1-2; unclear D gene. The CDR3 totals 18 residues. Trimming removed 4 bases from V and 0 bases from J, with 22 bases in between. Germline V CDR1 and CDR2: SGHNT, YYREEE (reference sequence). In nucleotides, the CDR3 is TGTGCCAGCAGCGGAGGGAGAGGGTTAAACTTGACTAACTATGGCTACACCTTC. Translating it yields CASSGGRGLNLTNYGYTF.